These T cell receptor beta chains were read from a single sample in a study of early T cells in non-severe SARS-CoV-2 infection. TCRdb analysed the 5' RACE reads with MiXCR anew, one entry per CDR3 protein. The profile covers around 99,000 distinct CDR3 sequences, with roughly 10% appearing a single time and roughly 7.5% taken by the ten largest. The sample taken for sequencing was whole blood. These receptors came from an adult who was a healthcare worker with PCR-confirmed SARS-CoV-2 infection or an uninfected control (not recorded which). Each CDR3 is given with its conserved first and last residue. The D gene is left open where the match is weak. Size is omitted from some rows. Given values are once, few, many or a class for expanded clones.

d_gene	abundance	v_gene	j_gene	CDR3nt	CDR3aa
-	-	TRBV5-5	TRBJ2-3	TGTGCCAGCAGCCGGGGGTGGGAAATTAGCACAGATACGCAGTATTTT	CASSRGWEISTDTQYF
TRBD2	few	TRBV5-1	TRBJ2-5	TGCGCCAGCAGGACTAGCGGGAAGTTCGGGACCCAGTACTTC	CASRTSGKFGTQYF
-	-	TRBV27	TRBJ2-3	TGTGCCAGCACCCCTGGGGGGTTGGATACGCAGTATTTT	CASTPGGLDTQYF
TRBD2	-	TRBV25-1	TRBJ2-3	TGTGCCAGCAGTGACGCGGGGGCGCAGTATTTT	CASSDAGAQYF
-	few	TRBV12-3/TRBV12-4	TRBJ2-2	TGTGCCAGCAGTATCACTAGAGGGGAGCTGTTTTTT	CASSITRGELFF
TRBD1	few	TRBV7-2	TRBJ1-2	TGTGCCAGCAGCTTGGGACAGGGCGAGGGAGGCTACACCTTC	CASSLGQGEGGYTF
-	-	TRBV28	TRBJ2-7	TGTGCCAGCAGTTTTTGGGGGGCAACCAAAAAGGAGCAGTACTTC	CASSFWGATKKEQYF
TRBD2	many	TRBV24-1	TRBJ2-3	TGTGCCACCAGTGATTTAGCGGGAGATCTGGATACGCAGTATTTT	CATSDLAGDLDTQYF
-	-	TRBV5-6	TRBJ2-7	TGTGCCAGCAGCTTGGGGCAGGGATACCCCGCCTACGAGCAGTACTTC	CASSLGQGYPAYEQYF
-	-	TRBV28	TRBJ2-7	TGTGCCAGCAACCCAGGGTCCCCCGGGCCCTACGAGCAGTACTTC	CASNPGSPGPYEQYF
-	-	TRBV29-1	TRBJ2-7	TGCAGCGTGAGGACGGCCTACGAGCAGTACTTC	CSVRTAYEQYF
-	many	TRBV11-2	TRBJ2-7	TGTGCCAGCTCCCTCGGAGGGATGGTGGGAGAGCAGTACTTC	CASSLGGMVGEQYF
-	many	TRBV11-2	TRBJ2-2	TGTGCCAGCAGCTCGGGGGCTTTCGTCGACACCGGGGAGCTGTTTTTT	CASSSGAFVDTGELFF
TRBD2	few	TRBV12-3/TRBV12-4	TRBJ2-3	TGTGCCAGCAGTCAAAATAGCGGGAATACGCAGTATTTT	CASSQNSGNTQYF
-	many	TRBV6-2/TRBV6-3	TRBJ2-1	TGTGCCAGCGCTTGGAGACCGAGCTCCTACAATGAGCAGTTCTTC	CASAWRPSSYNEQFF
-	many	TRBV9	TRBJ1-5	TGTGCCAGCAGCGTCGAAGCCGTGAGCAATCAGCCCCAGCATTTT	CASSVEAVSNQPQHF
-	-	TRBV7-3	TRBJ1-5	TGTGCCAGCAGCTTAAATACGAATCAGCCCCAGCATTTT	CASSLNTNQPQHF